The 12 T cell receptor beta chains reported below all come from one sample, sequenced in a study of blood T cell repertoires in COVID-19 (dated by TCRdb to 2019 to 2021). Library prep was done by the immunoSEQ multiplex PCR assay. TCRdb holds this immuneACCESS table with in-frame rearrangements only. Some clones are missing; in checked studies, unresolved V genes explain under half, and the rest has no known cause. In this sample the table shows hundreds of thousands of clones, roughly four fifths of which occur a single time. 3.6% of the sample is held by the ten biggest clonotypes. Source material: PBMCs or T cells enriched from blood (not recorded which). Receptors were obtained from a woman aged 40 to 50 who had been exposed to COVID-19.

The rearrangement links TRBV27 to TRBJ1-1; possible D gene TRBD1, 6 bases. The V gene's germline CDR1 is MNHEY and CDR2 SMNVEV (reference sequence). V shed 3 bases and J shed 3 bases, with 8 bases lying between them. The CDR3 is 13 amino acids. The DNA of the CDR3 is TGTGCCAGCAGTTTTTACAGGGACACTGAAGCTTTCTTT. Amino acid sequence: CASSFYRDTEAFF.

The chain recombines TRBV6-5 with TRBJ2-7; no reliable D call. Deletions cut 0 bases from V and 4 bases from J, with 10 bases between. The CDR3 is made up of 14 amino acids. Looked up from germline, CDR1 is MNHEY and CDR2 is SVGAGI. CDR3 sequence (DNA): TGTGCCAGCAGTTACTCTAGGAGCTTATACGAGCAGTACTTC. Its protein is CASSYSRSLYEQYF.

CDR3 protein: CASSQAFGLAAPYNEQFF. CDR3 sequence (DNA): TGCGCCAGCAGCCAAGCGTTTGGGTTAGCAGCCCCCTACAATGAGCAGTTCTTC. This chain connects TRBV4-1 to TRBJ2-1; D unclear. Trimming took off 1 base at V and 2 bases at J, with 18 bases between the two ends. Per the germline V gene, CDR1 is MGHRA and CDR2 is YSYEKL. This CDR3 has 18 residues.

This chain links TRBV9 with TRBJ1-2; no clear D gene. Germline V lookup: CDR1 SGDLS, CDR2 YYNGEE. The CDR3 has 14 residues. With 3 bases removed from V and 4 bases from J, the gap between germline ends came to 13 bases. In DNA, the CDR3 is TGTGCCAGCAGCGCCGACCCCGGCGGCTATGGCTACACCTTC. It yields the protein CASSADPGGYGYTF. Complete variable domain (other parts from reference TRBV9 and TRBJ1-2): DSGVTQTPKHLITATGQRVTLRCSPRSGDLSVYWYQQSLDQGLQFLIQYYNGEERAKGNILERFSAQQFPDLHSELNLSSLELGDSALYFCASSADPGGYGYTFGSGTRLTVV.

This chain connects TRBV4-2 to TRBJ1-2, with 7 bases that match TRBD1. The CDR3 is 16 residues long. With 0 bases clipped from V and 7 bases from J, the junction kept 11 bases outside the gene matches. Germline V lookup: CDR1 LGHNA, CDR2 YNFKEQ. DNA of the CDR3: TGTGCCAGCAGCCAAGACGGGACAGCCTTTACATTTGGCTACACCTTC. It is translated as CASSQDGTAFTFGYTF.

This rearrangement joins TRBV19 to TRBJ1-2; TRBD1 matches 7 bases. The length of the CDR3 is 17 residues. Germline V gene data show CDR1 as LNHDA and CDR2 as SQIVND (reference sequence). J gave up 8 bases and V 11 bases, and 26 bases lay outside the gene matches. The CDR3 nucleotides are TGTGCCCGCCTGGACTCGGGAGGGGGCGCATGGCTGGGGGGCTACACCTTC. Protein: CARLDSGGGAWLGGYTF.

DNA of the CDR3: TGCAGTGCTGAGAGGGGCGGGGGAGCTTTCTTT. It yields the protein CSAERGGGAFF. J is TRBJ1-1 and V is TRBV20-1; possible D gene TRBD1, 5 bases. Germline V gives CDR1 DFQATT, CDR2 SNEGSKA (reference sequence). CDR3 length: 11 residues. V was clipped by 5 bases and J by 10 bases, with 14 bases between them.

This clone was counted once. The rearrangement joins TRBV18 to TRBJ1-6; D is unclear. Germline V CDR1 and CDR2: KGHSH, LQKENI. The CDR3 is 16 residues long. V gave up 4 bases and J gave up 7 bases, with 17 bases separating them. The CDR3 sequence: CASSLQRGRGNSPLHF. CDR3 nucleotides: TGTGCCAGCTCACTCCAGCGGGGTCGTGGCAATTCACCCCTCCACTTT. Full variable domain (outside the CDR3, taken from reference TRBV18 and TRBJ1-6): NAGVMQNPRHLVRRRGQEARLRCSPMKGHSHVYWYRQLPEEGLKFMVYLQKENIIDESGMPKERFSAEFPKEGPSILRIQQVVRGDSAAYFCASSLQRGRGNSPLHFGNGTRLTVT.

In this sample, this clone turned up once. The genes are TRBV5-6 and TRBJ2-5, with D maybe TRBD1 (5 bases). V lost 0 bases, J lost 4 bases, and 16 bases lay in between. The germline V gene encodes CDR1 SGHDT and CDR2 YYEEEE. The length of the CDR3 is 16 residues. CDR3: CASSLAPARVGETQYF. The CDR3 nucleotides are TGTGCCAGCAGCTTGGCCCCCGCCAGGGTCGGAGAGACCCAGTACTTC.

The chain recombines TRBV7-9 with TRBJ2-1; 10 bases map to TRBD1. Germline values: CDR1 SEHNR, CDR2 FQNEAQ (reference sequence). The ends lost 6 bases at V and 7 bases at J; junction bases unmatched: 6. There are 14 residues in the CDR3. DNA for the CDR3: TGTGCCAGCAGGGGAGGGACAGGGGTAAATGAGCAGTTCTTC. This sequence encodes CASRGGTGVNEQFF.

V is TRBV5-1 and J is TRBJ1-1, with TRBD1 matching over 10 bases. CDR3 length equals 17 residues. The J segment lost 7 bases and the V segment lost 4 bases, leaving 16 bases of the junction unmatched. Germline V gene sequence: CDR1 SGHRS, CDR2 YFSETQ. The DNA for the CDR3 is TGCGCCAGCAGCCCAGCAGGGGACAGGGGTATGATGGGTGAAGCTTTCTTT. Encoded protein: CASSPAGDRGMMGEAFF.

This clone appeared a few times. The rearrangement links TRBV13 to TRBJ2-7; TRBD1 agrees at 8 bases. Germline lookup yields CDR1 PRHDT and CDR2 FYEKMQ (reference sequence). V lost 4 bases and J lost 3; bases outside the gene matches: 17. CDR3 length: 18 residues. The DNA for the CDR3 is TGTGCCAGCAGCTCGACAGGGGCGGGTAAGTCCCCTCTCTACGAGCAGTACTTC. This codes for CASSSTGAGKSPLYEQYF.